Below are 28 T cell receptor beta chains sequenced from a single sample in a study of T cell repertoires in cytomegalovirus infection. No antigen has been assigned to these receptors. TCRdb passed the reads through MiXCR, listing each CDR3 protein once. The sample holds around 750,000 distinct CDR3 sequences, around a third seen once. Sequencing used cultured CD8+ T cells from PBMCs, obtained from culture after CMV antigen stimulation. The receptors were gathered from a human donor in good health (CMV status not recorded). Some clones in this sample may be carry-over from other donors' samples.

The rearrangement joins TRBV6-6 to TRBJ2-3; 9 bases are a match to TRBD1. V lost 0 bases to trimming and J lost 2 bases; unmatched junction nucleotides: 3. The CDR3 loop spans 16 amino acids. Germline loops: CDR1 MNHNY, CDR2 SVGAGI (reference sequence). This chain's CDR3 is CASSYSRDRDTDTQYF. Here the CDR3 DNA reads TGTGCCAGCAGTTACTCCCGGGACAGGGACACAGATACGCAGTATTTT.

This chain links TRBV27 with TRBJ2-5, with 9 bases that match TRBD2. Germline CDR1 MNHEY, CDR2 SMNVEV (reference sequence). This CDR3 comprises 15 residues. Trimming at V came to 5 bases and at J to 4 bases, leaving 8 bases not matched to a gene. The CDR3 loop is CASSPGTSRTETQYF. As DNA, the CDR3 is TGTGCCAGCAGTCCCGGGACTAGCAGAACAGAGACCCAGTACTTC.

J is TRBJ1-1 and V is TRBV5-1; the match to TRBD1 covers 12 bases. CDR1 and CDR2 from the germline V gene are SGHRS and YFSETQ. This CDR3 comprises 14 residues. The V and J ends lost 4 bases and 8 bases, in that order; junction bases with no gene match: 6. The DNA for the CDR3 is TGCGCCAGCAGCGACCGGGACAGGGGGCTCGAAGCTTTCTTT. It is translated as CASSDRDRGLEAFF.

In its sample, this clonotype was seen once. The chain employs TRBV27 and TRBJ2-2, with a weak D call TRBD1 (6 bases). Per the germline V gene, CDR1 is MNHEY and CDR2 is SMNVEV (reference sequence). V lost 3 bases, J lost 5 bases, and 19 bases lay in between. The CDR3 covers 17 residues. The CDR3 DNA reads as TGTGCCAGCAGTTTGAGGCGAACAGGGCCTTGGACCGGGGAGCTGTTTTTT. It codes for CASSLRRTGPWTGELFF.

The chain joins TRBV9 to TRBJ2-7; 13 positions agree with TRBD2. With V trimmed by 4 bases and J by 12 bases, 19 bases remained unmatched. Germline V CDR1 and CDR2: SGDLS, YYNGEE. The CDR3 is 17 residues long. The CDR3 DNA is TGTGCCAGCAGCTTGGGACTAGCGGGGCTCCGATCTCCGGATCGGTACTTC. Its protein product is CASSLGLAGLRSPDRYF.

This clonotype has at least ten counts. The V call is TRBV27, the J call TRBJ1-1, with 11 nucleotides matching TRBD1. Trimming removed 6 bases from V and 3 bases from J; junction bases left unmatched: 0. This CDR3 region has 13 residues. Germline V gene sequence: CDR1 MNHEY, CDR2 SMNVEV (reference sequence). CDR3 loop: CASRGQGDTEAFF. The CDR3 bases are TGTGCCAGCAGGGGACAGGGGGACACTGAAGCTTTCTTT.

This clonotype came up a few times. The CDR3 DNA sequence: TGTGCCAGCAGCTTCCCCGGGTTTGACACTGAAGCTTTCTTT. As protein: CASSFPGFDTEAFF. This sequence joins TRBV7-6 and TRBJ1-1; no reliable D call. The V and J ends lost 3 bases and 3 bases respectively, with 11 bases between them. This CDR3 spans 14 amino acids. Germline CDR1 SGHVS, CDR2 FNYEAQ.

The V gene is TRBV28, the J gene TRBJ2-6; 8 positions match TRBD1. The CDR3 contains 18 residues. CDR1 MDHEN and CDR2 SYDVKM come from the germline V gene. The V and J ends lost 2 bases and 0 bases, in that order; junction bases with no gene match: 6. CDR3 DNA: TGTGCCAGCAGTTTAGTGGACAGGGCTCTCTCTGGGGCCAACGTCCTGACTTTC. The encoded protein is CASSLVDRALSGANVLTF.

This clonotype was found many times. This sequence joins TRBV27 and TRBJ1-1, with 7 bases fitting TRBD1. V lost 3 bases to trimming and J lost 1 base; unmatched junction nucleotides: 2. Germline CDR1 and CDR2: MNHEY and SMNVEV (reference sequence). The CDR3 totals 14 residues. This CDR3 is CASSFGTANTEAFF. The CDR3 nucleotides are TGTGCCAGCAGTTTTGGGACAGCGAACACTGAAGCTTTCTTT.

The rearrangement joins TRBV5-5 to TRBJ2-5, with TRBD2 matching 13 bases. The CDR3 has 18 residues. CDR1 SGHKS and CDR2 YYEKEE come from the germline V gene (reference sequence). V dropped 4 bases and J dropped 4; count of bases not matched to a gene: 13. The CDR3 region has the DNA TGTGCCAGCAGCACCCGACTAGCGGGGGGACCGGGGGGAGAGACCCAGTACTTC. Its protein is CASSTRLAGGPGGETQYF.

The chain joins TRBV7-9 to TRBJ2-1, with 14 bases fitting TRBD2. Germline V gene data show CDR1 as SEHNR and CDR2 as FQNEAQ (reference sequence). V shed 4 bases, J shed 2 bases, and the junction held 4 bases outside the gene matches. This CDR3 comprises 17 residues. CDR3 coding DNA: TGTGCCAGCAGCTCCGGGACTAGCGGGGGCCCCTACAATGAGCAGTTCTTC. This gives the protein CASSSGTSGGPYNEQFF.

Here the CDR3 reads CASVQGRGIYGYTF. DNA of the CDR3: TGTGCCAGCGTACAGGGTAGGGGGATCTATGGCTACACCTTC. The chain has TRBV6-5 and TRBJ1-2; possibly TRBD1 for D (6 bases). In germline, CDR1 is MNHEY, CDR2 SVGAGI. CDR3 length: 14 amino acids. The V and J ends lost 8 bases and 4 bases respectively, with 17 bases between them.

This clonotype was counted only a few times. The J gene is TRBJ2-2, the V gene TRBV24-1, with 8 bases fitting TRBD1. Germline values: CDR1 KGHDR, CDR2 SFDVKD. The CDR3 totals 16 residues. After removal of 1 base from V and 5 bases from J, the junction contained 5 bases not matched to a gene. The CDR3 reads CATSDLGGTGTGELFF. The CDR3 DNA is TGTGCCACCAGTGATTTAGGGGGGACAGGTACCGGGGAGCTGTTTTTT.

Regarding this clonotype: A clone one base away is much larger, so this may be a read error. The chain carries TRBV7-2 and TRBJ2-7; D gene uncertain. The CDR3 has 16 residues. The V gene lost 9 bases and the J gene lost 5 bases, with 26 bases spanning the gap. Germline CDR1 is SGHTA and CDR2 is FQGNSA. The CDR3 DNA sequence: TGTGCCAGTGACTCCCCTTTCGCCCCACCCGACCACGAGCAGTACGTC. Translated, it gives CASDSPFAPPDHEQYV.

As DNA, the CDR3 is TGTGCCAGCAGCTCAACAGGGGGCGCGGAGACCCAGTACTTC. Translating gives CASSSTGGAETQYF. The chain joins TRBV7-8 to TRBJ2-5, with 9 bases lining up with TRBD1. CDR3 size: 14 residues. Germline V lookup: CDR1 SGHVS, CDR2 FQNEAQ. V was pared by 4 bases and J by 5 bases, with 5 bases of the junction left unmatched.

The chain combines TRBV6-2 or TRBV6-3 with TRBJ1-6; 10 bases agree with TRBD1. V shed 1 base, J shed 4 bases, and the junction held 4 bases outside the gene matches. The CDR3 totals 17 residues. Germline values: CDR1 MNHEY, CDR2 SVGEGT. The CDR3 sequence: CASSYWGQGKYNSPLHF. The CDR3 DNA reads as TGTGCCAGCAGTTACTGGGGACAGGGGAAATATAATTCACCCCTCCACTTT.

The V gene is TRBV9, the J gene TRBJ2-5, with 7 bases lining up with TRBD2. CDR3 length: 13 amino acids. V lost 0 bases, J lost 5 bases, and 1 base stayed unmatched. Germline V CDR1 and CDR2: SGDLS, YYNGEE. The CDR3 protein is CASSVVGGETQYF. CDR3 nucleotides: TGTGCCAGCAGCGTAGTGGGAGGGGAGACCCAGTACTTC.

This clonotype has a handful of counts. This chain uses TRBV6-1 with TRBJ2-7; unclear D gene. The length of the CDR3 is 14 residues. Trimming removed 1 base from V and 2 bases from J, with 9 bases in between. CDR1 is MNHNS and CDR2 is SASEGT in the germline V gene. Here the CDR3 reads CASSEEAVAYEQYV. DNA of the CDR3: TGTGCCAGCAGTGAAGAGGCAGTAGCCTACGAGCAGTACGTC.

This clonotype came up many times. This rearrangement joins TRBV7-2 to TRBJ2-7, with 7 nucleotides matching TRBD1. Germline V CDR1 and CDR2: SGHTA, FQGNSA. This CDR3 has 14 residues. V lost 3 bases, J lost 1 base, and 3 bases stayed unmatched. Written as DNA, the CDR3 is TGTGCCAGCAGCTTCCGGGACAGTTCCTACGAGCAGTACTTC. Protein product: CASSFRDSSYEQYF.

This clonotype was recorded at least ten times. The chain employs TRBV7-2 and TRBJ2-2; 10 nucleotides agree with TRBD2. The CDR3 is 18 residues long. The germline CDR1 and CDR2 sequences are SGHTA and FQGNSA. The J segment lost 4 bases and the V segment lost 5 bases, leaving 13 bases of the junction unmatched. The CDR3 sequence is CASSLPGLAGDGTGELFF. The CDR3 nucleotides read TGTGCCAGCAGCCTGCCAGGGCTAGCGGGGGACGGCACCGGGGAGCTGTTTTTT.

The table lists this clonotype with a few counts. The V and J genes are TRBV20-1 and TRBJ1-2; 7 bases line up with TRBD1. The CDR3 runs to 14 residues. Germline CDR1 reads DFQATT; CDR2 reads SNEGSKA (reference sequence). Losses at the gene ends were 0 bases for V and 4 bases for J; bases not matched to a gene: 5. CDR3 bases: TGCAGTGCTAGAGACCGGGGACAGATCTATGGCTACACCTTC. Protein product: CSARDRGQIYGYTF.

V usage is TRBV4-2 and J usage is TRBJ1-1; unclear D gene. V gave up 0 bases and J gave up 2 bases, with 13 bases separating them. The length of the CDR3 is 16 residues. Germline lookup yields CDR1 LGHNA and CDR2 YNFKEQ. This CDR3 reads CASSQDLRKLNTEAFF. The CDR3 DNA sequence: TGTGCCAGCAGCCAAGATTTGCGGAAACTAAACACTGAAGCTTTCTTT.

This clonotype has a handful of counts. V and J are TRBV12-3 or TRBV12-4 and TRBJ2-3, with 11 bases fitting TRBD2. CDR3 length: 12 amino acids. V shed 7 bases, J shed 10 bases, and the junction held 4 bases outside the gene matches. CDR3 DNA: TGTGCCAGCATTACGACTAGCGGGGCGCAGTATTTT. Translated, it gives CASITTSGAQYF.

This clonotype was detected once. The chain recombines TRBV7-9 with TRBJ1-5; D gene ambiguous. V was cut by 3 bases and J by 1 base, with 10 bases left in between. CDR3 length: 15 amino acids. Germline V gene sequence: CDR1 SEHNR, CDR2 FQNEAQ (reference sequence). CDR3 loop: CASSLSGRSNQPQHF. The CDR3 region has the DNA TGTGCCAGCAGCTTGTCAGGAAGAAGCAATCAGCCCCAGCATTTT. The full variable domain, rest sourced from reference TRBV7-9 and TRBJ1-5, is DTGVSQNPRHKITKRGQNVTFRCDPISEHNRLYWYRQTLGQGPEFLTYFQNEAQLEKSRLLSDRFSAERPKGSFSTLEIQRTEQGDSAMYLCASSLSGRSNQPQHFGDGTRLSIL.

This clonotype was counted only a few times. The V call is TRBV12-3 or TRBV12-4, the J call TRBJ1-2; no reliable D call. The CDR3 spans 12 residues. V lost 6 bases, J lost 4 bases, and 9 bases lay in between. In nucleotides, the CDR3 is TGTGCCAGCAGGACCGACGCCTATGGCTACACCTTC. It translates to CASRTDAYGYTF.

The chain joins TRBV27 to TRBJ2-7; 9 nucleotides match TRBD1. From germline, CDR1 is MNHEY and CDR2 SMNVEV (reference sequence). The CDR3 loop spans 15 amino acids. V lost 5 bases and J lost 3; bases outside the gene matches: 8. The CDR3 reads CASSDTGGFFYEQYF. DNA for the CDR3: TGTGCCAGCAGTGATACAGGGGGCTTTTTCTACGAGCAGTACTTC.

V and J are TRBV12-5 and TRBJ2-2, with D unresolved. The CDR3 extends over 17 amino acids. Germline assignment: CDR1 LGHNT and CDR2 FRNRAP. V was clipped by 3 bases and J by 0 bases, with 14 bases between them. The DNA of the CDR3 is TGTGCTAGTGGTTTCGGGCAGGAACCCCCGAACACCGGGGAGCTGTTTTTT. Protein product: CASGFGQEPPNTGELFF.

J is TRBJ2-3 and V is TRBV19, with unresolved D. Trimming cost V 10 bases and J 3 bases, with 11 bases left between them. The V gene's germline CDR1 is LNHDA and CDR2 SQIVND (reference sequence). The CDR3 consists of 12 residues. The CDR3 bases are TGTGCCACCCTTAGTGGGACAGATACGCAGTATTTT. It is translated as CATLSGTDTQYF.